This T cell receptor beta chain was obtained from a study of early T cells in non-severe SARS-CoV-2 infection. Across the whole study: Chains from this unsorted whole-blood bulk RNA could not be paired.

CDR3 size: 16 residues. The germline V gene encodes CDR1 SGHRS and CDR2 YFSETQ. The V gene end was trimmed by 4 bases and the J gene end by 7 bases; junction bases not matched to a gene: 6. Unique molecular identifiers (one per individual cDNA molecule) were attached. TCRdb re-analysed the 5' RACE reads in MiXCR, keeping a single row per CDR3 protein. The sample lists 35,000 to 50,000 distinct CDR3 sequences, approximately 5.9% occurring once. The sample in question was whole blood, obtained at baseline. This chain uses TRBV5-1 with TRBJ2-1; TRBD2 aligns across 15 bases. The TCR originated in an adult who was a healthcare worker with PCR-confirmed SARS-CoV-2 infection or an uninfected control (not recorded which). The CDR3 here is CASSGLAGGPANEQFF. Here the CDR3 DNA reads TGCGCCAGCAGCGGACTAGCGGGGGGGCCCGCGAATGAGCAGTTCTTC.